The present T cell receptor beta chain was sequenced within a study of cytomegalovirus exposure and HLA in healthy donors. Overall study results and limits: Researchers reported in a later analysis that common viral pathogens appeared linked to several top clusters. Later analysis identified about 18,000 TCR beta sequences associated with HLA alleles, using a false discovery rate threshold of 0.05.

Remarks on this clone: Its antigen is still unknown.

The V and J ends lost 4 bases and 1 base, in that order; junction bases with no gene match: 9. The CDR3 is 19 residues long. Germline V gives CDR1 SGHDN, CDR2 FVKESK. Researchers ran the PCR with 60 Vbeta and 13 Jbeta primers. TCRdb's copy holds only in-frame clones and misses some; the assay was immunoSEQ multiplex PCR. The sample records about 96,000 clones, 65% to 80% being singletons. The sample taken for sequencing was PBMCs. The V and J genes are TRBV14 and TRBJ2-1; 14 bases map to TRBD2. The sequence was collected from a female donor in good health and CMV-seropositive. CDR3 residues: CASSPFAGLAGASYNEQFF. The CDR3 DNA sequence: TGTGCCAGCAGCCCTTTCGCGGGACTAGCGGGAGCTTCCTACAATGAGCAGTTCTTC.